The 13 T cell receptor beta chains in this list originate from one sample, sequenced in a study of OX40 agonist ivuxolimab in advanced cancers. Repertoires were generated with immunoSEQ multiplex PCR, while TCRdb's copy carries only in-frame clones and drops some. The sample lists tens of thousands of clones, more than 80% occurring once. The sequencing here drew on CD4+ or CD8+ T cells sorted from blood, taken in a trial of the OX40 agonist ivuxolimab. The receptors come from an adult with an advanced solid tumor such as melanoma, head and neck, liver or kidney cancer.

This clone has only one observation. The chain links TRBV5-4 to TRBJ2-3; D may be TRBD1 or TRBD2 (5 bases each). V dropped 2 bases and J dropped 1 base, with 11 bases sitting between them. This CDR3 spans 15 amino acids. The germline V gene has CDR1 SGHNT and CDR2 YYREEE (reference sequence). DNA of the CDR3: TGTGCCAGCAGCTTTGGGGGATCGGGCACAGATACGCAGTATTTT. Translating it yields CASSFGGSGTDTQYF.

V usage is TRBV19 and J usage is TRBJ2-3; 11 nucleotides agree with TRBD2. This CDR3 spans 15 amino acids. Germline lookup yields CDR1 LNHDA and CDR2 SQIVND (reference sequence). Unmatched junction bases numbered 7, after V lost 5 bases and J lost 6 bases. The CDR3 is CASSELAGVGDTQYF. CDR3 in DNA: TGTGCCAGTAGTGAACTAGCGGGAGTAGGGGATACGCAGTATTTT. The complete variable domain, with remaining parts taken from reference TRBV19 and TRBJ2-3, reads DGGITQSPKYLFRKEGQNVTLSCEQNLNHDAMYWYRQDPGQGLRLIYYSQIVNDFQKGDIAEGYSVSREKKESFPLTVTSAQKNPTAFYLCASSELAGVGDTQYFGPGTRLTVL.

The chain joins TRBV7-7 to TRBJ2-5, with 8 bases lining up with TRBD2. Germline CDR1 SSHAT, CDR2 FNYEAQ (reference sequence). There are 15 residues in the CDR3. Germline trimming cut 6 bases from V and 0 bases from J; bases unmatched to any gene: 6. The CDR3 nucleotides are TGTGCCAGCAGTTCCGGGGGGGGGTACCAAGAGACCCAGTACTTC. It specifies CASSSGGGYQETQYF.

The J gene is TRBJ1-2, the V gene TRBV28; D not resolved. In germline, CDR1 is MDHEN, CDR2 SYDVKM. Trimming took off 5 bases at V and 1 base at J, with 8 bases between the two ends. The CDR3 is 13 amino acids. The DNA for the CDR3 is TGTGCCAGCAGTAGTCACATTAACTATGGCTACACCTTC. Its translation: CASSSHINYGYTF.

CDR3 bases: TGTGCCAGCTCACCACGCGGTCCCCCCTCCTACAATGAGCAGTTCTTC. Protein sequence: CASSPRGPPSYNEQFF. The V call is TRBV18, the J call TRBJ2-1; unclear D gene. The CDR3 is made up of 16 amino acids. CDR1 and CDR2 from the germline V gene are KGHSH and LQKENI. Trimming took 1 base from V and 0 from J, leaving 10 bases between them.

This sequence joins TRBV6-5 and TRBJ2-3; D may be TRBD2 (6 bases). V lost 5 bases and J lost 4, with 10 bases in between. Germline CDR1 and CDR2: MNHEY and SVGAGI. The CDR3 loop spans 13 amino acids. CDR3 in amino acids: CASSRPGADTQYF. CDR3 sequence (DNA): TGTGCCAGCAGTAGACCGGGAGCAGATACGCAGTATTTT.

CDR3 sequence reads: CSGGAGHEQYF. The CDR3 DNA reads as TGCAGCGGAGGAGCAGGCCACGAGCAGTACTTC. V is TRBV29-1 and J is TRBJ2-7; no definite D call. CDR3 length equals 11 residues. The germline V gene encodes CDR1 SQVTM and CDR2 ANQGSEA. Trimming removed 7 bases from V and 5 bases from J, with 12 bases in between.

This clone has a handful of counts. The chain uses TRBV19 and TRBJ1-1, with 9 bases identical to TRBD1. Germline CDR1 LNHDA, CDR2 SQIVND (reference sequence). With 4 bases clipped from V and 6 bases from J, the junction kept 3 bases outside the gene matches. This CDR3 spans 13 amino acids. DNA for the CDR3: TGTGCCAGTAGTAGGAGGGACAGGGCTGAAGCTTTCTTT. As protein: CASSRRDRAEAFF.

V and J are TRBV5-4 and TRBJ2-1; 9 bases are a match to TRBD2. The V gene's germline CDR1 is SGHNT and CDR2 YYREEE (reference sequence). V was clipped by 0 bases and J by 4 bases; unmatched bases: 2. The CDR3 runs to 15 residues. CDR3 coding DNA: TGTGCCAGCAGCTTGGGCGGGGGGGGTTACAATGAGCAGTTCTTC. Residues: CASSLGGGGYNEQFF.

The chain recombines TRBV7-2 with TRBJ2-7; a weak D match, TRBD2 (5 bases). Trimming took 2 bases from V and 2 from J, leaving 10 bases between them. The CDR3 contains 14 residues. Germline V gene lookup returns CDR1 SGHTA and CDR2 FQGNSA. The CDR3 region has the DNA TGTGCCAGCAGCTTAATCCCGGGAACCTACGAGCAGTACTTC. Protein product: CASSLIPGTYEQYF. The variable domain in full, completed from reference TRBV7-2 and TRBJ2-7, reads GAGVSQSPSNKVTEKGKDVELRCDPISGHTALYWYRQSLGQGLEFLIYFQGNSAPDKSGLPSDRFSAERTGGSVSTLTIQRTQQEDSAVYLCASSLIPGTYEQYFGPGTRLTVT.

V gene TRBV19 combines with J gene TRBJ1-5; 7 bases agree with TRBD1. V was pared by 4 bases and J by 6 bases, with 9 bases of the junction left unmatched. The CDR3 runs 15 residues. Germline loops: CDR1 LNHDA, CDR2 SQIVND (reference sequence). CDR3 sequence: CASSRDRALRQPQHF. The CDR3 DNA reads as TGTGCCAGTAGTAGAGACAGGGCATTGCGTCAGCCCCAGCATTTT. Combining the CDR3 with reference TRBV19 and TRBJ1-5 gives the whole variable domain DGGITQSPKYLFRKEGQNVTLSCEQNLNHDAMYWYRQDPGQGLRLIYYSQIVNDFQKGDIAEGYSVSREKKESFPLTVTSAQKNPTAFYLCASSRDRALRQPQHFGDGTRLSIL.

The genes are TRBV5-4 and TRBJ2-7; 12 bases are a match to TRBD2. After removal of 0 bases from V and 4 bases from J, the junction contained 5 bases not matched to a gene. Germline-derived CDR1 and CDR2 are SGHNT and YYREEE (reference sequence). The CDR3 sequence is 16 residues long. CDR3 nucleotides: TGTGCCAGCAGCTTGGAGGGGACTAGCGGGTTGTACGAGCAGTACTTC. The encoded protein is CASSLEGTSGLYEQYF.

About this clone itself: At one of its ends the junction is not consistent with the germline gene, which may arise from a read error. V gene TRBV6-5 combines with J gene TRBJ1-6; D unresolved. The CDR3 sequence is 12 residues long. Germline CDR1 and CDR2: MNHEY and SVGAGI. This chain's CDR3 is CASNYGNSPLHF. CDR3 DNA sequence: TGTGCCAGCAATTACGGGAATTCACCCCTCCACTTT.